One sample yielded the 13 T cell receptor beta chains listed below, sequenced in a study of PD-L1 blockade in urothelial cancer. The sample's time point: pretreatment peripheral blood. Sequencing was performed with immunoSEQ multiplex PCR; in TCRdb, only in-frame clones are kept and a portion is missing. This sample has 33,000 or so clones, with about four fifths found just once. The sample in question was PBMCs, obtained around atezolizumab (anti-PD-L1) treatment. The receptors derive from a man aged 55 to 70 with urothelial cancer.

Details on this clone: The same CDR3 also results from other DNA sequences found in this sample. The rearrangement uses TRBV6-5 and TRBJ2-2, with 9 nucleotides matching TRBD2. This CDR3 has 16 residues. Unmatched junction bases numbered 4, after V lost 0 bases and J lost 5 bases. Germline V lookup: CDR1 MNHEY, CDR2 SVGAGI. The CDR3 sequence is CASSYSAGGRTGELFF. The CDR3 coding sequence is TGTGCCAGCAGTTACTCAGCGGGGGGCAGGACCGGGGAGCTGTTTTTT.

For the CDR3, the DNA is TGTGCCAGCAGTGACGCCGAGACAACTAATGAAAAACTGTTTTTT. Protein sequence: CASSDAETTNEKLFF. V usage is TRBV2 and J usage is TRBJ1-4; D uncertain. Germline V lookup: CDR1 SNHLY, CDR2 FYNNEI. CDR3 length: 15 residues. V gave up 3 bases and J gave up 0 bases, with 8 bases separating them.

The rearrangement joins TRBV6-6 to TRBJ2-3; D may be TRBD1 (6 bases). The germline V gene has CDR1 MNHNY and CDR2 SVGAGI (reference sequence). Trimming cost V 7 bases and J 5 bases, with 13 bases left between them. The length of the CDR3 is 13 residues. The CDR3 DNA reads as TGTGCCAGCACCGATACAGGGAGAGATACGCAGTATTTT. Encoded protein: CASTDTGRDTQYF.

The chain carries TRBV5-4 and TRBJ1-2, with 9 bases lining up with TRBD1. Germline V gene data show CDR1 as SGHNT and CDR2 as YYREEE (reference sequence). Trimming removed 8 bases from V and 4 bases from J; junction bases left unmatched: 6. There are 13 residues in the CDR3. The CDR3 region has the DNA TGTGCCAGTACCCAACAGGGGGCCTATGGCTACACCTTC. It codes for CASTQQGAYGYTF.

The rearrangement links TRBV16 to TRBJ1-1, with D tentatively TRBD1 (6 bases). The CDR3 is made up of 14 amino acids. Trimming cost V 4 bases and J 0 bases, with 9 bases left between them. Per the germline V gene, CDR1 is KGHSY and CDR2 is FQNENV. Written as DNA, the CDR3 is TGTGCCAGCAGCCTACAGGGAGTGAACACTGAAGCTTTCTTT. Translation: CASSLQGVNTEAFF.

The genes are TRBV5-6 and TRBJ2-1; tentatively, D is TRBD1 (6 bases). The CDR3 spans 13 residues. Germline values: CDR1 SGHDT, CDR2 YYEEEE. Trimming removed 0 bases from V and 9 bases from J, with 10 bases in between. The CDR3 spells CASSLAGAGEQFF. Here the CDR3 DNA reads TGTGCCAGCAGCTTGGCAGGGGCAGGTGAGCAGTTCTTC. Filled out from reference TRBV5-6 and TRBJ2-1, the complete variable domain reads DAGVTQSPTHLIKTRGQQVTLRCSPKSGHDTVSWYQQALGQGPQFIFQYYEEEERQRGNFPDRFSGHQFPNYSSELNVNALLLGDSALYLCASSLAGAGEQFFGPGTRLTVL.

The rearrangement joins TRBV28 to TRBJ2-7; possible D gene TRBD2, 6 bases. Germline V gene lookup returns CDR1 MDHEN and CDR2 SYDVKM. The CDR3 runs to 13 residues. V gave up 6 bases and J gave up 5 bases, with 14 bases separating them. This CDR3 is CASRPGGPDEQYF. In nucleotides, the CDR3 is TGTGCCAGCAGACCCGGGGGTCCGGACGAGCAGTACTTC.

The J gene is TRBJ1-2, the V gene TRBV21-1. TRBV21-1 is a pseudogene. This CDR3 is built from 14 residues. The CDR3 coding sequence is TGTGCCAGCAGCACCCCGGCGGGATACTATGGCTACACCTTC. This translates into CASSTPAGYYGYTF.

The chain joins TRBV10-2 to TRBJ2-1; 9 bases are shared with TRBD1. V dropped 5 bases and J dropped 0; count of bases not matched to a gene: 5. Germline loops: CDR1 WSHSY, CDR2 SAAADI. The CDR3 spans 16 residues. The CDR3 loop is CASSTLQGASYNEQFF. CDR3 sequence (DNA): TGCGCCAGCAGTACCCTACAGGGGGCCTCCTACAATGAGCAGTTCTTC.

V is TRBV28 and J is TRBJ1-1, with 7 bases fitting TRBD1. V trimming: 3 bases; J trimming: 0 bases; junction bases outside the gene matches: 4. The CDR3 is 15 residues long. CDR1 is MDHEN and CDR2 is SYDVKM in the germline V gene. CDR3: CASSFRGDLNTEAFF. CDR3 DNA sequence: TGTGCCAGCAGTTTCAGGGGGGACCTGAACACTGAAGCTTTCTTT. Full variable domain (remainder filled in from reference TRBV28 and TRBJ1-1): DVKVTQSSRYLVKRTGEKVFLECVQDMDHENMFWYRQDPGLGLRLIYFSYDVKMKEKGDIPEGYSVSREKKERFSLILESASTNQTSMYLCASSFRGDLNTEAFFGQGTRLTVV.

The CDR3 reads CASSQGFRTRSGANVLTF. The CDR3 nucleotides are TGCGCCAGCAGCCAAGGGTTTAGGACACGCTCTGGGGCCAACGTCCTGACTTTC. V usage is TRBV4-1 and J usage is TRBJ2-6; D is perhaps TRBD1 (5 bases). There are 18 residues in the CDR3. The V and J ends lost 1 base and 0 bases respectively, with 13 bases between them. Germline V gene lookup returns CDR1 MGHRA and CDR2 YSYEKL.

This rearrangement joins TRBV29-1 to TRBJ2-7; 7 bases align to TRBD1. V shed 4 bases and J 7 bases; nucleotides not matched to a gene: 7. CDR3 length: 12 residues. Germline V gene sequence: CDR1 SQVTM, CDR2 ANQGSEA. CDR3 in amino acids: CSVVEGAGEQYF. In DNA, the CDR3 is TGCAGCGTTGTTGAGGGGGCTGGGGAGCAGTACTTC.

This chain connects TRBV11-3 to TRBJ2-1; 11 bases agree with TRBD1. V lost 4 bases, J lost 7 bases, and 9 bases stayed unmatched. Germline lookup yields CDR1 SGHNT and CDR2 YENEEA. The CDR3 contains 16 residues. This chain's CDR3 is CASSSSSGTGGNEQFF. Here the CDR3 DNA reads TGTGCCAGCAGCTCGTCATCCGGGACAGGGGGTAATGAGCAGTTCTTC.